This T cell receptor beta chain is from a study of identical twins. Whole-study results and caveats: Low generation probability was overrepresented in out-of-frame alpha sequences shared by twins. Analyses of zero insertions could be partly confounded by invariant MAIT and iNKT cells.

TCRdb recomputed calls from the 5' RACE reads with MiXCR, one row per CDR3 protein. The sample lists about 720,000 distinct CDR3 sequences; roughly 8% were seen once. From germline, CDR1 is SQVTM and CDR2 ANQGSEA. After removal of 6 bases from V and 9 bases from J, the junction contained 6 bases not matched to a gene. This CDR3 has 13 residues. A word on this clonotype: Its antigen is not known.

The same specimen was also included in a second study, on yellow fever vaccine responses in identical twins.

This chain connects TRBV29-1 to TRBJ2-1, with 12 bases aligning to TRBD1. The sample comprised PBMCs. The receptor was derived from a woman between 18 and 29 years old in good health. The DNA of the CDR3 is TGCAGCGTCACCGGGACAGGGGGCAGTGAGCAGTTCTTC. Encoded protein: CSVTGTGGSEQFF.